This T cell receptor beta chain was sequenced during a study of beta chain features in type 1 diabetes (dated by TCRdb to between 2017 and 2018). The study in broad terms: Patients and healthy donors did not differ in mean age, gender distribution, total cell number or subset yield. Across all samples, some 110,000,000 sorted cells were examined, and cell number per subset correlated strongly with RNA yield. The study compared the TCRB repertoires of sorted circulating CD4+ T cell subsets in recently diagnosed type 1 diabetes patients with those in matched healthy donors. Regulatory and stem cell-like memory subsets were isolated from only 8 patients and 8 healthy donors, whereas naive and central memory subsets came from all 28 donors. Study-wide conclusions, independent of this receptor: Shorter templates might have been favored by PCR, but patient and control samples were amplified and corrected together, so both groups would have been affected equally by any skew. Type 1 diabetes patients showed a moderate but significant shortening of TCRB CDR3 length in all four CD4+ subsets. Sequencing cDNA rather than genomic DNA could over-represent highly expressing activated cells, although activation and CD3 levels did not differ between groups. Because the HLA sub-analyses included only small numbers of individuals, any influence of HLA type on TCRB rearrangement was left unresolved. At VDJ recombination sites, type 1 diabetes patients had fewer insertions and more deleted nucleotides, which implies abnormalities in thymic rearrangement. The naive, central memory and regulatory TCRB repertoires appeared to resemble one another more closely among patients than among healthy donors.

A single peripheral blood draw of 90 to 150 mL on average was collected from each donor into heparinised tubes. Using a panel that included CD45RO, CCR7, CD25, CD127, CD95 and CD27, naive, central memory, regulatory and stem cell-like memory CD4+ T cells were sorted on a BD FACSAria II. Purity was above 98% for every sorted population. Right away, PBMCs were isolated by Lymphoprep density gradient centrifugation and were stained directly, with no culture step. To minimize batch effects, samples were stained and sorted in pairs, one healthy donor with one patient per experiment. The entire isolated RNA was reverse transcribed using the High Capacity cDNA Reverse Transcription Kit, and thus expressed TCRB transcripts were sequenced. Deep immunoSEQ sequencing was applied to naive, central memory and regulatory T cell samples, giving an average of around 4 million total reads per sample. After sorted cells were lysed in RLT buffer, RNA was extracted with DNase-treated RNeasy Micro or Mini kits, with the choice depending on cell number. Each cell subset was processed on its own to prevent cross-contamination, while patient and healthy donor samples were processed together. TCRB sequences were amplified from cDNA with the immunoSEQ multiplex PCR, producing 87-bp fragments spanning the CDR3 region. Sequencing of the amplicons was performed on the Illumina HiSeq platform. The study's processing was this. Synthetic template baselines were used to correct PCR bias computationally, reads within Hamming distance 2 were collapsed together, and singletons that could not be merged were discarded. By aligning reads against IMGT, V, D and J genes, CDR3 length, and insertions or deletions at six rearrangement sites were assigned. Within each subset, clonotype counts were normalized to the number of sorted cells before true diversity and Gini coefficients were calculated with the tcR R package. Repertoire sharing was quantified using the overlap coefficient calculated on TCRB nucleotide sequences. As a proxy for the pre-selection repertoire, out-of-frame TCRB sequences from naive cells were analyzed. In TCRdb, the immuneACCESS table is reduced to in-frame sequences with V and J assigned. These tables do not hold every clone; where another copy was compared, an unresolved V gene accounts for under half, and the others remain unexplained. V, J and clone size derive from that table, while D and trimming were established from the DNA sequence. The sample yields about half a million clones; approximately 31% were counted once. In total, the top ten clones hold 0.06% to 0.07% of the sample.

With regard to this clone: It has no known antigen specificity. Nothing much larger sits one base from this clone, and base qualities are not available.

The CDR3 sequence holds 14 residues, the cysteine and phenylalanine included. Here the CDR3 DNA is all that survives: 42 bases in frame from base 1. The junction shows trimming of 3 bases on V and 5 bases on J, plus 14 bases between the germline ends. Taken from the germline V gene (reference sequence), the CDR1 and CDR2 loops are SGHNT and YYREEE. The specimen sequenced was naive CD4+ T cells from blood. The sample's cell subset or site label, in plain terms: true naive CD4+ T cells. The sequence joins TRBV5-4 to TRBJ2-5; TRBD1 is a weak D gene call, 6 bases matching. This receptor was obtained from a man younger than 30 in good health. The sequence in DNA is TGTGCCAGCAGCTATCACGTGGGGGCGGAGACCCAGTACTTC. It codes for CASSYHVGAETQYF.